One sample yielded the 28 T cell receptor beta chains listed below, sequenced in a study of cytomegalovirus exposure and HLA in healthy donors. The PCR had 60 Vbeta and 13 Jbeta primers. The repertoire was sequenced with immunoSEQ multiplex PCR; TCRdb's copy has only in-frame clones and lacks some. Of about 160,000 clones listed, less than 90% are singletons. Sequencing was performed on PBMCs. The receptors were gathered from a male donor in good health and CMV-seropositive.

The chain is built from TRBV2 and TRBJ2-1; 10 bases match TRBD2. V was clipped by 7 bases and J by 10 bases; unmatched bases: 4. The CDR3 runs to 12 residues. Germline CDR1 and CDR2: SNHLY and FYNNEI. As DNA, the CDR3 is TGTGCCAGCAATCTAGCGGGAGACGAGCAGTTCTTC. Its translation: CASNLAGDEQFF.

This clone has just one count. CDR3 sequence: CSAPSGRTDTQYF. CDR3 bases: TGCAGCGCTCCTAGCGGGAGAACAGATACGCAGTATTTT. This chain connects TRBV29-1 to TRBJ2-3, with TRBD2 matching over 10 bases. V lost 7 bases to trimming and J lost 3 bases; unmatched junction nucleotides: 4. Germline V gene data show CDR1 as SQVTM and CDR2 as ANQGSEA. The CDR3 extends over 13 amino acids.

The J gene is TRBJ2-5, the V gene TRBV9; TRBD2 aligns across 8 bases. Germline values: CDR1 SGDLS, CDR2 YYNGEE. The CDR3 runs to 15 residues. V was clipped by 1 base and J by 4 bases; unmatched bases: 6. The DNA for the CDR3 is TGTGCCAGCAGCGTACCCGGGGGGGGAAGAGAGACCCAGTACTTC. It codes for CASSVPGGGRETQYF.

This chain joins TRBV30 and TRBJ2-7, with 12 bases fitting TRBD2. Unmatched junction bases numbered 4, after V lost 5 bases and J lost 2 bases. The germline V gene encodes CDR1 GTSNPN and CDR2 SVGIG (reference sequence). The CDR3 is made up of 14 amino acids. The CDR3 DNA sequence: TGTGCCTGGTCGACTAGCGGGAGAACCTACGAGCAGTACTTC. It is translated as CAWSTSGRTYEQYF.

This clone was recorded once. The chain joins TRBV18 to TRBJ1-4; D not certain. The length of the CDR3 is 19 residues. V was trimmed by 3 bases and J by 0 bases, leaving 20 bases between them. The V gene's germline CDR1 is KGHSH and CDR2 LQKENI. In DNA, the CDR3 is TGTGCCAGCTCACCCCAGGACTGGGCGGAACTCGCAACTAATGAAAAACTGTTTTTT. Its protein is CASSPQDWAELATNEKLFF.

This chain connects TRBV30 to TRBJ2-7; 8 bases map to TRBD1. Germline loops: CDR1 GTSNPN, CDR2 SVGIG (reference sequence). J was trimmed by 6 bases and V by 5 bases; bases with no gene match: 9. The CDR3 is 13 amino acids. This chain's CDR3 is CAWQQGARREQYF. DNA of the CDR3: TGTGCCTGGCAGCAGGGGGCGCGTCGCGAGCAGTACTTC.

This clone was counted a single time. The chain recombines TRBV27 with TRBJ2-7; 10 nucleotides match TRBD1. Germline V gene data show CDR1 as MNHEY and CDR2 as SMNVEV (reference sequence). With 6 bases clipped from V and 4 bases from J, the junction kept 6 bases outside the gene matches. The CDR3 runs 14 residues. The CDR3 sequence: CASSAGTGVYEQYF. The CDR3 nucleotides are TGTGCCAGCAGCGCCGGGACAGGGGTATACGAGCAGTACTTC.

The V and J genes are TRBV2 and TRBJ1-1; 7 bases are a match to TRBD1. The CDR3 length is 13 residues. V gave up 6 bases and J gave up 1 base; unmatched junction bases: 2. The V gene's germline CDR1 is SNHLY and CDR2 FYNNEI. The CDR3 DNA follows: TGTGCCAGCAGGGGACAGCCGAACACTGAAGCTTTCTTT. It translates to CASRGQPNTEAFF.

DNA of the CDR3: TGCGCCAGCAGCCAATCCCTGCGGGCGGGAGGAGGTTACGAGCAGTACTTC. Translation: CASSQSLRAGGGYEQYF. The J gene is TRBJ2-7, the V gene TRBV4-3, with 8 bases fitting TRBD2. The CDR3 runs to 17 residues. V shed 2 bases and J 4 bases; nucleotides not matched to a gene: 13. The germline V gene has CDR1 LGHNA and CDR2 YSLEER.

The chain couples TRBV30 to TRBJ1-1; 8 nucleotides line up with TRBD1. The CDR3 consists of 14 residues. The V gene end was trimmed by 5 bases and the J gene end by 3 bases; junction bases not matched to a gene: 8. Germline lookup yields CDR1 GTSNPN and CDR2 SVGIG (reference sequence). CDR3 nucleotide sequence: TGTGCCTGGTTAAGGACAGGGAGTGACACTGAAGCTTTCTTT. Its translation: CAWLRTGSDTEAFF.

The chain couples TRBV11-3 to TRBJ2-5; no reliable D call. Near its end, the DNA agrees better with TRBJ2-7, so the J call may be wrong. The CDR3 extends over 11 amino acids. Germline V lookup: CDR1 SGHNT, CDR2 YENEEA. CDR3 nucleotide sequence: TGTGCCAGCAGCTTAGGTGTCGAGCAGTACTTC. Protein sequence: CASSLGVEQYF.

This rearrangement joins TRBV5-1 to TRBJ2-7; the match to TRBD2 covers 8 bases. There are 15 residues in the CDR3. Looked up from germline, CDR1 is SGHRS and CDR2 is YFSETQ. The V segment lost 3 bases and the J segment 4 bases; nucleotides outside the gene matches: 9. CDR3 sequence (DNA): TGCGCCAGCAGCTGGAAAGCGGGAGAGGGGTACGAGCAGTACTTC. Translating gives CASSWKAGEGYEQYF. Variable domain in full (rest from reference TRBV5-1 and TRBJ2-7): KAGVTQTPRYLIKTRGQQVTLSCSPISGHRSVSWYQQTPGQGLQFLFEYFSETQRNKGNFPGRFSGRQFSNSRSEMNVSTLELGDSALYLCASSWKAGEGYEQYFGPGTRLTVT.

This chain connects TRBV4-3 to TRBJ2-7; tentative D call: TRBD1 (6 bases). The ends were cut back, 3 bases at V and 3 bases at J, with 18 bases in the middle. Germline V gene lookup returns CDR1 LGHNA and CDR2 YSLEER. The CDR3 consists of 16 residues. This chain's CDR3 is CASSQESPGTNYEQYF. DNA for the CDR3: TGCGCCAGCAGCCAGGAAAGCCCCGGGACAAACTACGAGCAGTACTTC.

CDR3 DNA: TGTGCCAGCAGCTACCCGGACAGGGGGCCAGATACGCAGTATTTT. This gives the protein CASSYPDRGPDTQYF. The chain has TRBV7-2 and TRBJ2-3, with 11 bases that match TRBD1. V trimming: 4 bases; J trimming: 4 bases; junction bases outside the gene matches: 4. Germline V gene lookup returns CDR1 SGHTA and CDR2 FQGNSA. The CDR3 is 15 residues long.

This clone has more than one count but fewer than ten. The junction departs from the called germline gene at one end, perhaps through a read error. The CDR3 DNA reads TGTGCTAGCAGCTTATTTCTAGCGGGAAGCCACAATGAGCAGTTCTTC. It specifies CASSLFLAGSHNEQFF. The gene calls are TRBV7-7 and TRBJ2-1; 9 bases match TRBD2. This CDR3 region has 16 residues. Germline V gives CDR1 SSHAT, CDR2 FNYEAQ (reference sequence). The full variable domain, completed using reference TRBV7-7 and TRBJ2-1, is GAGVSQSPRYKVTKRGQDVTLRCDPISSHATLYWYQQALGQGPEFLTYFNYEAQPDKSGLPSDRFSAERPEGSISTLTIQRTEQRDSAMYRCASSLFLAGSHNEQFFGPGTRLTVL.

The chain links TRBV11-1 to TRBJ2-5, with 7 bases matching TRBD2. The CDR3 consists of 18 residues. CDR1 and CDR2 from the germline V gene are SGHAT and FQDESV (reference sequence). Trimming took 3 bases from V and 2 from J; bases not matched to a gene: 15. The DNA for the CDR3 is TGTGCCAGCAGCTTGTGGCAAACCCTGGGAGGGAGTCAAGAGACCCAGTACTTC. Its translation: CASSLWQTLGGSQETQYF. Filled out from reference TRBV11-1 and TRBJ2-5, the complete variable domain reads EAEVAQSPRYKITEKSQAVAFWCDPISGHATLYWYRQILGQGPELLVQFQDESVVDDSQLPKDRFSAERLKGVDSTLKIQPAELGDSAMYLCASSLWQTLGGSQETQYFGPGTRLLVL.

DNA for the CDR3: TGTGCCTGGGCCAGGACTAGCGGGAGTTACGAGCAGTACTTC. It yields the protein CAWARTSGSYEQYF. V gene TRBV30 combines with J gene TRBJ2-7, with TRBD2 matching over 13 bases. V lost 5 bases and J lost 4; bases outside the gene matches: 5. This CDR3 spans 14 amino acids. CDR1 and CDR2 from the germline V gene are GTSNPN and SVGIG (reference sequence).

This chain links TRBV6-5 with TRBJ1-2, with D maybe TRBD1 (5 bases). V was clipped by 2 bases and J by 5 bases, with 12 bases between them. The CDR3 is 14 residues long. Germline values: CDR1 MNHEY, CDR2 SVGAGI. The CDR3 DNA reads as TGTGCCAGCAGTTACCCTCCAGGGAGGTATGGCTACACCTTC. As protein: CASSYPPGRYGYTF.

This clone was recorded once. J is TRBJ1-1 and V is TRBV27; D gene uncertain. Germline-derived CDR1 and CDR2 are MNHEY and SMNVEV (reference sequence). V shed 0 bases and J shed 0 bases, with 8 bases lying between them. There are 15 residues in the CDR3. CDR3 in amino acids: CASSLSSEMNTEAFF. CDR3 nucleotides: TGTGCCAGCAGTTTATCTTCGGAGATGAACACTGAAGCTTTCTTT.

The chain has TRBV5-4 and TRBJ1-2, with D unclear. Per the germline V gene, CDR1 is SGHNT and CDR2 is YYREEE (reference sequence). Trimming took off 0 bases at V and 4 bases at J, with 4 bases between the two ends. CDR3 length: 12 amino acids. The CDR3 loop reads CASSLDSYGYTF. The CDR3 region has the DNA TGTGCCAGCAGCTTGGACAGCTATGGCTACACCTTC. The entire variable domain, with the rest obtained from reference TRBV5-4 and TRBJ1-2, is as follows: ETGVTQSPTHLIKTRGQQVTLRCSSQSGHNTVSWYQQALGQGPQFIFQYYREEENGRGNFPPRFSGLQFPNYSSELNVNALELDDSALYLCASSLDSYGYTFGSGTRLTVV.

This clone was detected a few times. The chain carries TRBV14 and TRBJ1-6, with D uncertain. The germline CDR1 and CDR2 sequences are SGHDN and FVKESK. V was clipped by 0 bases and J by 10 bases, with 16 bases between them. This CDR3 region has 16 residues. The CDR3 DNA reads as TGTGCCAGCAGCCAAGATCTTGTCGGGGTCGGATCACCCCTCCACTTT. It translates to CASSQDLVGVGSPLHF.

The chain links TRBV5-6 to TRBJ2-5; 7 bases are shared with TRBD2. The assigned J gene may be wrong: the sequence end matches TRBJ2-7 better. The CDR3 covers 17 residues. The germline CDR1 and CDR2 sequences are SGHDT and YYEEEE. Written as DNA, the CDR3 is TGTGCCAGCAGCTTGTTGGGAGGGCGAAGGGGATCCTACGAGCAGTACTTC. It specifies CASSLLGGRRGSYEQYF.

In this sample, this clone turned up a few times. The rearrangement uses TRBV10-3 and TRBJ1-3; 7 bases align to TRBD1. The V gene end was trimmed by 4 bases and the J gene end by 2 bases; junction bases not matched to a gene: 2. CDR3 length: 14 residues. The germline CDR1 and CDR2 sequences are ENHRY and SYGVKD. The CDR3, as DNA: TGTGCCATCAGTGGACAGGGCCCTGGAAACACCATATATTTT. This sequence encodes CAISGQGPGNTIYF.

The chain combines TRBV19 with TRBJ2-2; 9 bases are a match to TRBD2. This CDR3 spans 15 amino acids. V trimming: 5 bases; J trimming: 8 bases; junction bases outside the gene matches: 9. Germline-derived CDR1 and CDR2 are LNHDA and SQIVND (reference sequence). The CDR3 DNA reads TGTGCCAGTAGTTCCCGGGTAGCGGGAGAAGGGGAGCTGTTTTTT. Translation gives CASSSRVAGEGELFF.

The rearrangement links TRBV19 to TRBJ2-1; 9 nucleotides align to TRBD2. There are 14 residues in the CDR3. Unmatched junction bases numbered 4, after V lost 6 bases and J lost 4 bases. The germline V gene has CDR1 LNHDA and CDR2 SQIVND (reference sequence). The CDR3 sequence: CASRLAGAYNEQFF. CDR3 DNA sequence: TGTGCCAGTAGATTAGCGGGAGCGTACAATGAGCAGTTCTTC.

This clone was seen just once. The chain uses TRBV9 and TRBJ1-2; D remains ambiguous. Trimming took 5 bases from V and 5 from J, leaving 10 bases between them. Germline V gives CDR1 SGDLS, CDR2 YYNGEE. The CDR3 loop spans 12 amino acids. The CDR3 nucleotides are TGTGCCAGCAGAAGAACGGTGTATGGCTACACCTTC. Its translation: CASRRTVYGYTF.

This clone appeared once. This rearrangement joins TRBV29-1 to TRBJ2-7; D possibly corresponds to TRBD1 (6 bases). Germline V gives CDR1 SQVTM, CDR2 ANQGSEA. CDR3 length: 14 residues. With 5 bases removed from V and 2 bases from J, the gap between germline ends came to 16 bases. In nucleotides, the CDR3 is TGCAGCGTTCGAAGCGGACAGCCGCCCTACGAGCAGTACTTC. It is translated as CSVRSGQPPYEQYF.

Comment on this clone: Compared with germline, one end of the junction differs, possibly owing to a read error. The chain joins TRBV7-9 to TRBJ1-2; D is possibly TRBD1 (5 bases). CDR1 and CDR2 (germline): SEHNR, FQNEAQ (reference sequence). CDR3 length: 14 residues. CDR3 protein: CSSSWIWGDYGYTF. The CDR3 DNA reads TGTTCCAGCAGCTGGATATGGGGGGACTATGGCTACACCTTC.